This T cell receptor (beta chain) was identified in a study of T cell repertoires in cytomegalovirus infection. From germline, CDR1 is SGHVS and CDR2 FNYEAQ. The CDR3 sequence is 12 residues long. The germline V and J ends were trimmed by 4 bases and 6 bases, with 10 bases remaining between them. MiXCR, run by TCRdb on the reads, gives a single entry per CDR3 protein. The sample carries about 130,000 distinct CDR3 sequences, around 32% recorded once. Points on this clonotype: Its target is unknown.

V is TRBV7-6 and J is TRBJ2-7, with a tentative D call TRBD2 (5 bases). This specimen was CD8+ T cells from cultured PBMCs, taken from culture after CMV antigen stimulation. This TCR derives from a human donor in good health (CMV status not recorded). Some clones in this sample may be carry-over from other donors' samples. CDR3 DNA: TGTGCCAGCAGCTACGCGGGTCGCGAGCAGTACTTC. Encoded protein: CASSYAGREQYF.